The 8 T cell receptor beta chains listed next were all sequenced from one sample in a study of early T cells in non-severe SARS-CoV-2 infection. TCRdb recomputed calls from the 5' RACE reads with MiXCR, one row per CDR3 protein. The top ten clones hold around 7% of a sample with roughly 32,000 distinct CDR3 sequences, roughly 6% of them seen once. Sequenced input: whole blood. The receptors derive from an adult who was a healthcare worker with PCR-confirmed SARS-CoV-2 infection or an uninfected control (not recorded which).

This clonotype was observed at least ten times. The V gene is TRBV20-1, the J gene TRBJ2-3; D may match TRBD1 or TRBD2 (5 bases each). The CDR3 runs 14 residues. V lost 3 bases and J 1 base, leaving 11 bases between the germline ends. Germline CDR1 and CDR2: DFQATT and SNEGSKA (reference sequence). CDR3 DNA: TGCAGTGCTAGTGGGGGACCTGGCACAGATACGCAGTATTTT. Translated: CSASGGPGTDTQYF.

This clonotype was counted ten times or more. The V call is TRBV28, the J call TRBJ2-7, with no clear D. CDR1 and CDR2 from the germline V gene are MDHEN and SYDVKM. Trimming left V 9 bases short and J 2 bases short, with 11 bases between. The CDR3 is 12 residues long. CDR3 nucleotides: TGTGCCAGTAATGACTCGACCTACGAGCAGTACTTC. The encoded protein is CASNDSTYEQYF.

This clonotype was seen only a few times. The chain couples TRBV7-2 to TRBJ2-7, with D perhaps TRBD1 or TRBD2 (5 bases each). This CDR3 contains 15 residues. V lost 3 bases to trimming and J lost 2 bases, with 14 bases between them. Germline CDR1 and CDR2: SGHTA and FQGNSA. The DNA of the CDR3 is TGTGCCAGCAGCTTTAGTTCGGGGACGGCCTACGAGCAGTACTTC. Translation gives CASSFSSGTAYEQYF.

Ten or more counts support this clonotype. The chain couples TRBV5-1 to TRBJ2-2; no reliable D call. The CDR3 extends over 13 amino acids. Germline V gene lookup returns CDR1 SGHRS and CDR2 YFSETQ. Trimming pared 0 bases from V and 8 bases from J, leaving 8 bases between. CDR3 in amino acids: CASSLEPVGELFF. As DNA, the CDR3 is TGCGCCAGCAGCTTGGAACCGGTTGGGGAGCTGTTTTTT.

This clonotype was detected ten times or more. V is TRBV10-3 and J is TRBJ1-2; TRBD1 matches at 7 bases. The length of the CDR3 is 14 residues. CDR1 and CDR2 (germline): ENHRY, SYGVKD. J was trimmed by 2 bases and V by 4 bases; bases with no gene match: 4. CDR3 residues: CAISGATGNYGYTF. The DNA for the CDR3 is TGTGCCATCAGTGGGGCGACAGGGAACTATGGCTACACCTTC.

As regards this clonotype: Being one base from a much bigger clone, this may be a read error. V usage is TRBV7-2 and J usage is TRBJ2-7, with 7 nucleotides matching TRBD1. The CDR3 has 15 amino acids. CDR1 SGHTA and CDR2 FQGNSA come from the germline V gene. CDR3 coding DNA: TGTGCCAGCCAGAGTGACAGGGCGGAAGTCTACGAGCAGTGCTTC. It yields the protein CASQSDRAEVYEQCF. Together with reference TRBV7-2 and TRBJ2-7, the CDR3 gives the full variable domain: GAGVSQSPSNKVTEKGKDVELRCDPISGHTALYWYRQSLGQGLEFLIYFQGNSAPDKSGLPSDRFSAERTGGSVSTLTIQRTQQEDSAVYLCASQSDRAEVYEQCFGPGTRLTVT.

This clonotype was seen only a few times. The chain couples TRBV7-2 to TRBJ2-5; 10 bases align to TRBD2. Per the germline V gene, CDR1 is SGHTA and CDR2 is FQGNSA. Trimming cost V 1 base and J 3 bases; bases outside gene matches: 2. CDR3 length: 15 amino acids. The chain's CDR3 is CASSLDGLAEETQYF. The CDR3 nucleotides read TGTGCCAGCAGCTTAGATGGACTAGCGGAAGAGACCCAGTACTTC.

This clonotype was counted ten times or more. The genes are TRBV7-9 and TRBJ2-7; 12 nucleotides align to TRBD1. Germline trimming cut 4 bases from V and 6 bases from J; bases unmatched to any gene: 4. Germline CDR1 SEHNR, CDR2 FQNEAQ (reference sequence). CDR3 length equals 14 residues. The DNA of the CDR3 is TGTGCCAGCAGCTCCCGGGACAGGGGGCTCGAGCAGTACTTC. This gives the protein CASSSRDRGLEQYF.